This T cell receptor (beta chain) was obtained from a study of response to subunit inactivated influenza vaccine. TCRdb redid the calling of the RT-PCR reads with MiXCR, one entry per CDR3 protein. The sample lists roughly 700,000 distinct CDR3 sequences; 15% to 18% were seen once. The CDR3 sequence is 15 residues long. Trimming removed 4 bases from V and 2 bases from J, with 15 bases in between. The germline V gene encodes CDR1 SGHRS and CDR2 YFSETQ. This clonotype has more than one count but fewer than ten. No antigen is known for it. Findings and caveats of the study: That few new T cells are recruited by each seasonal influenza vaccination was the authors' suggestion.

The receptor's source is a man aged 45-65 years who received an inactivated influenza vaccine. This rearrangement joins TRBV5-1 to TRBJ2-5; D is unclear. This material consisted of PBMCs from blood, taken 11 to 12 days after vaccination. The CDR3 sequence: CASSLLRTDQETQYF. The DNA of the CDR3 is TGCGCCAGCAGCCTCCTTAGGACGGATCAAGAGACCCAGTACTTC.